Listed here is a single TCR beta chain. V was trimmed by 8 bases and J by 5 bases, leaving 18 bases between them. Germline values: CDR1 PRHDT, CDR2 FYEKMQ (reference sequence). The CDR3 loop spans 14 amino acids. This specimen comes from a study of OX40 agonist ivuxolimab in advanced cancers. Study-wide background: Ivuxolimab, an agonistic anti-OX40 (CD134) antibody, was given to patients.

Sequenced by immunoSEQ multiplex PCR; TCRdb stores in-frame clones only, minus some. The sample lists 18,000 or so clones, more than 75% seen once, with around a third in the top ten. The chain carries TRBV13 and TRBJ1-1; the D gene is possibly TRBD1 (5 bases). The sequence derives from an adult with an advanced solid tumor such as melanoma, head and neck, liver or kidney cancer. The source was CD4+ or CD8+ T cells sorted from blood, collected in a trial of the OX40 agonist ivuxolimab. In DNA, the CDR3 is TGTGCCAGCTTCCGAGGGGCGCGTCGGACTGAAGCTTTCTTT. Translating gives CASFRGARRTEAFF.